The clone carrying this T cell receptor (beta chain) was counted ten times or more. The data were taken from a study of T cells in Graves' hyperthyroidism and ophthalmopathy. Using RNA transcripts as the source, TCR beta CDR3 regions were amplified. When the TCR CDR3 underwent first-round RT-PCR, the HTBI primer set was used. TCRdb re-called the multiplex PCR reads with MiXCR, one entry per CDR3 protein. Of approximately 270,000 distinct CDR3 sequences listed, more than 14% were seen once; the top ten hold about 14%. Hyperthyroidism patients were newly diagnosed, had disease duration under 2 months, and were aged 18 to 65 years. Every diagnosis used clinical symptoms, serum thyroxine and TRAb, thyroid ultrasound and orbital computed tomography. The CDR3 runs to 11 residues. Per germline, CDR1 MNHNS and CDR2 SASEGT.

The V call is TRBV6-1, the J call TRBJ1-1; no clear D gene. Sequenced material: blood. The sequence came from a woman between 40 and 55 years old with Graves' hyperthyroidism that later progressed to Graves' ophthalmopathy. The CDR3 sequence is CISREWTEAFF. In DNA, the CDR3 is TGTATAAGCCGGGAATGGACTGAAGCTTTCTTT.